The clone carrying this TCR beta chain was seen a handful of times. Its antigen is not identified. The germline V gene encodes CDR1 SGHDN and CDR2 FVKESK. V shed 0 bases and J shed 5 bases, with 20 bases lying between them. This CDR3 comprises 17 residues. These data belong to a study of cytotoxic CD8 clonotypes in ibrutinib-treated CLL. Study summary: After median approximately 70 months, approximately 14 stayed in remission, about 12 progressed; responses approximately 24 partial, 2 complete. Per sample, productive templates averaged roughly 230,000 and productive rearrangements averaged 94,082. Study-level findings and limits: Once treatment began, public clonotypes, which were uncommon, contracted or stayed stable.

Produced via immunoSEQ multiplex PCR; TCRdb's table is partial and in-frame only. The sample includes tens of thousands of clones, 57% seen only once; the top ten take over 12%. The V gene is TRBV14, the J gene TRBJ2-7; the D gene is possibly TRBD1 (6 bases). The sample in question was PBMCs, obtained after 12 months of ibrutinib treatment. The sequence came from a human donor with chronic lymphocytic leukemia. CDR3 DNA: TGTGCCAGCAGCCAAGATTTCGTGGCAGGGGAAATCGACGAGCAGTACTTC. This gives the protein CASSQDFVAGEIDEQYF.